Following are 8 T cell receptor beta chains from one sample sequenced in a study of chemoradiotherapy in HPV16-positive cancers. Sequencing was performed with immunoSEQ multiplex PCR; in TCRdb, only in-frame clones are kept and a portion is missing. This sample has some 30,000 clones, with roughly 86% found just once. Material: blood, obtained from a patient who underwent chemoradiotherapy. These receptors all stem from a human donor with HPV-associated anogenital cancer.

The J gene is TRBJ1-1, the V gene TRBV2; maybe TRBD1 (5 bases). The germline V and J ends were trimmed by 6 bases and 7 bases, with 21 bases remaining between them. The CDR3 is 15 amino acids. Germline V gives CDR1 SNHLY, CDR2 FYNNEI. CDR3 residues: CASRLQSTGTDEAFF. CDR3 DNA: TGTGCCAGCAGACTACAATCAACCGGGACGGATGAAGCTTTCTTT.

The chain recombines TRBV6-5 with TRBJ1-6; possible D gene TRBD1, 6 bases. Trimming pared 5 bases from V and 7 bases from J, leaving 12 bases between. Germline-derived CDR1 and CDR2 are MNHEY and SVGAGI. CDR3 length: 14 amino acids. The chain's CDR3 is CASSDRWRNSPLHF. CDR3 DNA: TGTGCCAGCAGTGACAGGTGGAGAAATTCACCCCTCCACTTT.

This clone was detected once. The chain couples TRBV5-1 to TRBJ2-1; 7 nucleotides match TRBD2. Germline CDR1 is SGHRS and CDR2 is YFSETQ. Losses at the gene ends were 6 bases for V and 0 bases for J; bases not matched to a gene: 3. The CDR3 runs 14 residues. The CDR3 loop reads CASNGGSSYNEQFF. Here the CDR3 DNA reads TGCGCCAGCAACGGGGGGAGCTCCTACAATGAGCAGTTCTTC.

The sample holds one count of this clone. The rearrangement links TRBV6-1 to TRBJ1-5; TRBD1 might be the D (6 bases). V lost 10 bases to trimming and J lost 6 bases, with 19 bases between them. This CDR3 has 14 residues. Germline lookup yields CDR1 MNHNS and CDR2 SASEGT. CDR3 protein: CATTGRLVGQPQHF. CDR3 DNA sequence: TGTGCCACTACAGGGCGCCTAGTTGGTCAGCCCCAGCATTTT.

The chain uses TRBV19 and TRBJ1-2, with D possibly matching TRBD1 (5 bases). Deletions cut 3 bases from V and 6 bases from J, with 17 bases between. The CDR3 is 15 amino acids. In germline, CDR1 is LNHDA, CDR2 SQIVND (reference sequence). For the CDR3, the DNA is TGTGCCAGTAGTATCGGGAGCAGGGTTTCGCATGGCTACACCTTC. Protein sequence: CASSIGSRVSHGYTF.

Concerning this clone itself: Mismatch with germline at one junction end may stem from a read error. The chain links TRBV27 to TRBJ2-7; D remains unclear. CDR1 is MNHEY, CDR2 SMNVEV, per germline (reference sequence). CDR3 length: 8 residues. As DNA, the CDR3 is TGTGCCAGCAACCCTAATTCCTTC. Amino acid sequence: CASNPNSF.

This chain connects TRBV7-2 to TRBJ2-7; TRBD2 aligns across 14 bases. Trimming cost V 3 bases and J 6 bases; bases outside gene matches: 7. The CDR3 loop spans 16 amino acids. The V gene's germline CDR1 is SGHTA and CDR2 FQGNSA. The CDR3 DNA reads TGTGCCAGCAGCTTCGGACTAGCGGGGGGACTCTCCGAGCAGTACTTC. Residues: CASSFGLAGGLSEQYF.

This clone turned up a few times. The chain combines TRBV10-3 with TRBJ2-2; 8 bases are a match to TRBD1. CDR1 is ENHRY and CDR2 is SYGVKD in the germline V gene. The CDR3 length is 14 residues. J gave up 0 bases and V 10 bases, and 4 bases lay outside the gene matches. The CDR3 DNA is TGTGCCACCCTACAGGGGGCGAACACCGGGGAGCTGTTTTTT. Translated: CATLQGANTGELFF.